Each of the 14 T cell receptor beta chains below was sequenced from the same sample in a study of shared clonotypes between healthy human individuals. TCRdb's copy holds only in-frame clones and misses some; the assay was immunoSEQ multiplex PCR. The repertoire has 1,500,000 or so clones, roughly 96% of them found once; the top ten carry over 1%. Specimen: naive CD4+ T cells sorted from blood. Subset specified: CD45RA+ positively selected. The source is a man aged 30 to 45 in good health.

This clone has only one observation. The CDR3 loop reads CASSEGSAGVETQYF. CDR3 sequence (DNA): TGTGCCAGCAGTGAGGGGTCTGCGGGAGTGGAGACCCAGTACTTC. V usage is TRBV2 and J usage is TRBJ2-5, with 7 nucleotides matching TRBD2. The CDR3 length is 15 residues. Germline V gene sequence: CDR1 SNHLY, CDR2 FYNNEI. Germline trimming cut 3 bases from V and 5 bases from J; bases unmatched to any gene: 9.

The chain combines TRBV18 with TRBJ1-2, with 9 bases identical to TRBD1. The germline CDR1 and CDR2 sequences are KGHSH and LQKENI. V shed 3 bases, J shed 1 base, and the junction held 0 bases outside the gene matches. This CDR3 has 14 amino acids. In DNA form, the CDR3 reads TGTGCCAGCTCACCGACAGGGGGTAACTATGGCTACACCTTC. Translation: CASSPTGGNYGYTF. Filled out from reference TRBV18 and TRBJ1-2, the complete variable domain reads NAGVMQNPRHLVRRRGQEARLRCSPMKGHSHVYWYRQLPEEGLKFMVYLQKENIIDESGMPKERFSAEFPKEGPSILRIQQVVRGDSAAYFCASSPTGGNYGYTFGSGTRLTVV.

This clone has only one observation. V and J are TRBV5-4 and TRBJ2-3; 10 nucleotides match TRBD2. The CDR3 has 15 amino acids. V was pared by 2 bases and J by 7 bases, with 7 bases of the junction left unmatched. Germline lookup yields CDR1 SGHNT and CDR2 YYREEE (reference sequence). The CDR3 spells CASSLAGGHLNTQYF. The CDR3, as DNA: TGTGCCAGCAGCTTAGCGGGAGGGCATCTGAATACGCAGTATTTT.

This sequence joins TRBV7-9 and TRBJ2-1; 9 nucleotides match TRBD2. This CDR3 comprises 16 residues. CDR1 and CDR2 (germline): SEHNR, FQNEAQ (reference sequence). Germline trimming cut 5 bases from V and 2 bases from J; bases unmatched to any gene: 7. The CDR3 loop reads CASSPDAGGTYNEQFF. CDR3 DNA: TGTGCCAGCAGCCCTGACGCGGGGGGGACCTACAATGAGCAGTTCTTC.

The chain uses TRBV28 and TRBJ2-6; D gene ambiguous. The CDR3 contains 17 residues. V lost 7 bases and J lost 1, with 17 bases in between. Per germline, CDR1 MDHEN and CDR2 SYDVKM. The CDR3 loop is CASTRAGLPSGANVLTF. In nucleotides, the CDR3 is TGTGCCAGCACCCGGGCAGGCTTACCATCTGGGGCCAACGTCCTGACTTTC.

The CDR3 here is CASSQKLADTQYF. In DNA form, the CDR3 reads TGTGCCAGCAGTCAGAAACTCGCAGATACGCAGTATTTT. The genes are TRBV9 and TRBJ2-3; D uncertain. V dropped 5 bases and J dropped 4 bases, with 11 bases sitting between them. This CDR3 comprises 13 residues. The germline V gene encodes CDR1 SGDLS and CDR2 YYNGEE.

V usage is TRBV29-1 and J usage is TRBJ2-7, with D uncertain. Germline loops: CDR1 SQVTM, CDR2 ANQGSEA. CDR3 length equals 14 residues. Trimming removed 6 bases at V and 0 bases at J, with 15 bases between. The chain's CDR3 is CSVLSRLSSYEQYF. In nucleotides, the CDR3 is TGCAGCGTCCTCTCGCGGTTGAGCTCCTACGAGCAGTACTTC.

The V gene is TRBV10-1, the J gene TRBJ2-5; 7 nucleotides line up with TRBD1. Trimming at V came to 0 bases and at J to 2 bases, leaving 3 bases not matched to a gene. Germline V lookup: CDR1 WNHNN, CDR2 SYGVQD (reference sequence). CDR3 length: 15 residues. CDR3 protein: CASSESTQGQETQYF. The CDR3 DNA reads TGCGCCAGCAGTGAGTCAACACAGGGGCAAGAGACCCAGTACTTC.

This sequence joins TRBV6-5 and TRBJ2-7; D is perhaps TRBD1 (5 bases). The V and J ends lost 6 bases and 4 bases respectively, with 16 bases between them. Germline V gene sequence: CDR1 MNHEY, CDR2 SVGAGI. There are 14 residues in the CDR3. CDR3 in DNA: TGTGCCAGCAGCTCCCAAGGGGTACCTTACGAGCAGTACTTC. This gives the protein CASSSQGVPYEQYF.

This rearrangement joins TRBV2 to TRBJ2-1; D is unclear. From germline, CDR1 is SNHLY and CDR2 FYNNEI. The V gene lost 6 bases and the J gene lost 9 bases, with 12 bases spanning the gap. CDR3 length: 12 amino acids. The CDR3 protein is CASSYPPREQFF. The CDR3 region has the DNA TGTGCCAGCAGCTACCCCCCGCGTGAGCAGTTCTTC.

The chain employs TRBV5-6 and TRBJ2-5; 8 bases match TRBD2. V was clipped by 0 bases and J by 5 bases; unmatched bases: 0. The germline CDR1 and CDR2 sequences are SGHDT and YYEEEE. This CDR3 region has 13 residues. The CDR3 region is CASSLAGGETQYF. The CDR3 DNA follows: TGTGCCAGCAGCTTGGCGGGAGGGGAGACCCAGTACTTC. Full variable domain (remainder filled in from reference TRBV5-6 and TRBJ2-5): DAGVTQSPTHLIKTRGQQVTLRCSPKSGHDTVSWYQQALGQGPQFIFQYYEEEERQRGNFPDRFSGHQFPNYSSELNVNALLLGDSALYLCASSLAGGETQYFGPGTRLLVL.

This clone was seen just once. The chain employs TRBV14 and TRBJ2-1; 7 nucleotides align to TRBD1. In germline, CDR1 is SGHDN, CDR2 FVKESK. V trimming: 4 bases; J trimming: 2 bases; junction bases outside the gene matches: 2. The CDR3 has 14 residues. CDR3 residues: CASSPRGPYNEQFF. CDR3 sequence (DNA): TGTGCCAGCAGCCCGAGGGGGCCCTACAATGAGCAGTTCTTC.

The CDR3, as DNA: TGTGCCAGCAGCTTAGTCCCTAGCGGGAGGGCCGCCGGGGAGCTGTTTTTT. Protein: CASSLVPSGRAAGELFF. This chain joins TRBV7-2 and TRBJ2-2, with 12 bases matching TRBD2. Germline CDR1 and CDR2: SGHTA and FQGNSA. The CDR3 runs 17 residues. Trimming removed 1 base from V and 6 bases from J; junction bases left unmatched: 6.

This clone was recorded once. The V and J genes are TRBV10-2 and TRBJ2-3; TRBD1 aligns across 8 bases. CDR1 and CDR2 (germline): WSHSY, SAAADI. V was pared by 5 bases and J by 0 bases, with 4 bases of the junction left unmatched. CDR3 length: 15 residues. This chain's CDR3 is CASSRRTGSTDTQYF. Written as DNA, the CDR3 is TGCGCCAGCAGTCGACGGACAGGGAGCACAGATACGCAGTATTTT.